The 30 T cell receptor beta chains below were found in one sample sequenced in a study of CD8+ T cells in alopecia areata. Extracted from the samples, RNA was reverse transcribed into cDNA to serve as the sequencing template. Clones were sequenced by immunoSEQ multiplex PCR, and TCRdb holds only the in-frame ones, with some missing. The table lists more than 100,000 clones, 55% of them singletons. The sample consisted of CD4+ T cells sorted from blood. The receptor source for this set is a human donor in good health.

V usage is TRBV19 and J usage is TRBJ1-1; TRBD1 is a possible D gene (6 bases). CDR3 length: 15 amino acids. Germline loops: CDR1 LNHDA, CDR2 SQIVND (reference sequence). The V end lost 3 bases, the J end lost 5 bases, and 16 bases lay between the germline ends. The chain's CDR3 is CASSMRGQRRTEAFF. The CDR3 nucleotides read TGTGCCAGTAGTATGCGGGGGCAGAGGCGGACTGAAGCTTTCTTT.

The chain couples TRBV5-6 to TRBJ1-1, with 7 nucleotides matching TRBD1. The V and J ends lost 0 bases and 0 bases, in that order; junction bases with no gene match: 2. This CDR3 has 15 residues. The germline gives CDR1 SGHDT, CDR2 YYEEEE. CDR3 nucleotides: TGTGCCAGCAGCTTGGACAGGGGAATGAACACTGAAGCTTTCTTT. Encoded protein: CASSLDRGMNTEAFF.

This clone was observed a handful of times. V is TRBV7-2 and J is TRBJ2-2; D not certain. Germline CDR1 is SGHTA and CDR2 is FQGNSA. V was pared by 2 bases and J by 4 bases, with 11 bases between. The CDR3 is 15 amino acids. CDR3: CASSLNLASTGELFF. The CDR3 bases are TGTGCCAGCAGCTTAAACCTGGCGTCCACCGGGGAGCTGTTTTTT.

The J gene is TRBJ2-7, the V gene TRBV6-5; the match to TRBD1 covers 9 bases. From germline, CDR1 is MNHEY and CDR2 SVGAGI. V trimming: 5 bases; J trimming: 4 bases; junction bases outside the gene matches: 3. This CDR3 is built from 13 residues. DNA of the CDR3: TGTGCCAGCAGTCGGGACAGGGAGTACGAGCAGTACTTC. This encodes CASSRDREYEQYF.

V and J are TRBV6-5 and TRBJ1-1; 8 bases match TRBD1. From germline, CDR1 is MNHEY and CDR2 SVGAGI. The CDR3 has 14 residues. The ends lost 6 bases at V and 1 base at J; junction bases unmatched: 4. CDR3 loop: CASSTGTGNTEAFF. The CDR3, as DNA: TGTGCCAGCAGCACCGGGACAGGGAACACTGAAGCTTTCTTT.

This chain uses TRBV15 with TRBJ1-2; D gene ambiguous. The CDR3 extends over 13 amino acids. The V end lost 3 bases, the J end lost 5 bases, and 10 bases lay between the germline ends. From germline, CDR1 is LNHNV and CDR2 YYDKDF (reference sequence). The CDR3 DNA reads as TGTGCCACCAGCAGGACGGACTCTTATGGCTACACCTTC. Its protein is CATSRTDSYGYTF.

The rearrangement joins TRBV7-2 to TRBJ2-7; TRBD1 matches 8 bases. The CDR3 contains 13 residues. V was pared by 5 bases and J by 3 bases, with 3 bases of the junction left unmatched. The germline V gene encodes CDR1 SGHTA and CDR2 FQGNSA. The CDR3 coding sequence is TGTGCCAGCAGCCGCGACAGGGGCTACGAGCAGTACTTC. This codes for CASSRDRGYEQYF.

The V and J genes are TRBV29-1 and TRBJ1-2; D not certain. This CDR3 has 14 residues. CDR1 SQVTM and CDR2 ANQGSEA come from the germline V gene. V was cut by 4 bases and J by 2 bases, with 14 bases left in between. The CDR3 spells CSVGRASENYGYTF. The CDR3 nucleotides read TGCAGCGTTGGGAGGGCCTCTGAGAACTATGGCTACACCTTC.

In DNA, the CDR3 is TGTGCCAGCAAAGGGACTAGCGGGGGGGTAGATGAGCAGTTCTTC. Protein sequence: CASKGTSGGVDEQFF. The V and J genes are TRBV2 and TRBJ2-1, with 16 bases aligning to TRBD2. Trimming cost V 7 bases and J 8 bases; bases outside gene matches: 5. The CDR3 runs to 15 residues. Germline V gives CDR1 SNHLY, CDR2 FYNNEI.

The chain employs TRBV5-1 and TRBJ1-2, with D possibly TRBD1 on 6 matching bases. Trimming removed 2 bases at V and 7 bases at J, with 12 bases between. This CDR3 is built from 13 residues. Germline V gene sequence: CDR1 SGHRS, CDR2 YFSETQ. The CDR3 here is CASSFGTTAGYTF. As DNA, the CDR3 is TGCGCCAGCAGCTTTGGGACAACTGCTGGCTACACCTTC.

This clone was counted many times. The chain uses TRBV7-9 and TRBJ1-6; 7 bases line up with TRBD1. V shed 11 bases, J shed 4 bases, and the junction held 8 bases outside the gene matches. The CDR3 runs 14 residues. Germline V lookup: CDR1 SEHNR, CDR2 FQNEAQ (reference sequence). The CDR3 loop is CAVQGWTYNSPLHF. CDR3 in DNA: TGTGCCGTACAGGGGTGGACGTATAATTCACCCCTCCACTTT.

This chain links TRBV30 with TRBJ1-5; TRBD1 agrees at 11 bases. The V gene end was trimmed by 2 bases and the J gene end by 6 bases; junction bases not matched to a gene: 6. This CDR3 has 15 residues. The germline gives CDR1 GTSNPN, CDR2 SVGIG (reference sequence). CDR3 sequence reads: CAWSPGQGASQPQHF. The CDR3 nucleotides read TGTGCCTGGAGTCCCGGACAGGGGGCTAGTCAGCCCCAGCATTTT.

The chain uses TRBV5-1 and TRBJ2-5; D may be TRBD2 (7 bases). CDR3 length equals 15 residues. With 5 bases removed from V and 1 base from J, the gap between germline ends came to 15 bases. CDR1 is SGHRS and CDR2 is YFSETQ in the germline V gene. The CDR3 sequence: CASRRGGQTQETQYF. CDR3 nucleotide sequence: TGCGCCAGCAGGAGGGGGGGCCAAACCCAAGAGACCCAGTACTTC.

The chain carries TRBV29-1 and TRBJ1-2; perhaps TRBD1 as D (5 bases). The CDR3 sequence is 11 residues long. The V end was cut by 4 bases, the J end by 8 bases, with 11 bases between. Germline V gene sequence: CDR1 SQVTM, CDR2 ANQGSEA. This CDR3 reads CSVGPTAGYTF. In DNA, the CDR3 is TGCAGCGTTGGCCCGACAGCCGGCTACACCTTC.

The V gene is TRBV6-5, the J gene TRBJ2-3; 7 positions agree with TRBD2. CDR1 and CDR2 from the germline V gene are MNHEY and SVGAGI. Trimming removed 0 bases from V and 1 base from J; junction bases left unmatched: 4. The CDR3 sequence is 16 residues long. DNA for the CDR3: TGTGCCAGCAGTTACTCTCAGGGAGGGGGCACAGATACGCAGTATTTT. Amino acid sequence: CASSYSQGGGTDTQYF.

A few counts support this clone. The V and J genes are TRBV19 and TRBJ1-1; TRBD1 might be the D (6 bases). From germline, CDR1 is LNHDA and CDR2 SQIVND (reference sequence). The V gene lost 5 bases and the J gene lost 6 bases, with 19 bases spanning the gap. The CDR3 has 15 residues. CDR3 in amino acids: CASSSGANGAAEAFF. CDR3 coding DNA: TGTGCCAGTAGTTCGGGGGCTAACGGGGCCGCTGAAGCTTTCTTT.

This clone was counted a few times. The chain couples TRBV6-5 to TRBJ1-4; D uncertain. Trimming pared 5 bases from V and 6 bases from J, leaving 10 bases between. Germline V gene data show CDR1 as MNHEY and CDR2 as SVGAGI. The CDR3 extends over 13 amino acids. CDR3 loop: CASSEGQYEKLFF. DNA for the CDR3: TGTGCCAGCAGTGAAGGGCAGTATGAAAAACTGTTTTTT.

The chain has TRBV7-6 and TRBJ2-5; TRBD2 matches at 9 bases. V shed 5 bases, J shed 3 bases, and the junction held 4 bases outside the gene matches. Germline V lookup: CDR1 SGHVS, CDR2 FNYEAQ. This CDR3 is 14 amino acids long. The CDR3 protein is CASSRSGGKETQYF. The CDR3, as DNA: TGTGCCAGCAGCCGTAGCGGGGGAAAAGAGACCCAGTACTTC.

This clone was counted a few times. The V and J genes are TRBV28 and TRBJ2-6, with 10 positions matching TRBD1. CDR3 length: 17 amino acids. Germline CDR1 MDHEN, CDR2 SYDVKM. The V segment lost 6 bases and the J segment 3 bases; nucleotides outside the gene matches: 8. Written as DNA, the CDR3 is TGTGCCAGCAGCCCGGGACAGGGGTTGAGTGGGGCCAACGTCCTGACTTTC. Translating gives CASSPGQGLSGANVLTF.

Turning to this clone: Germline is not matched at one junction end, which may reflect a read error. This chain joins TRBV18 and TRBJ2-7; D gene uncertain. From germline, CDR1 is KGHSH and CDR2 LQKENI. This CDR3 has 13 amino acids. The CDR3 loop is CASSPLRSSEQYF. The CDR3 DNA follows: TGTGCCAGCTCACCACTCAGGTCCTCCGAGCAGTACTTC.

V gene TRBV6-1 combines with J gene TRBJ2-7; 9 nucleotides match TRBD1. The V and J ends lost 4 bases and 2 bases, in that order; junction bases with no gene match: 18. This CDR3 region has 19 residues. Per the germline V gene, CDR1 is MNHNS and CDR2 is SASEGT. CDR3 residues: CASSARGQGGGRLPYEQYF. As DNA, the CDR3 is TGTGCCAGCAGTGCGCGGGGACAGGGAGGCGGGCGTCTCCCCTACGAGCAGTACTTC.

This clone was detected only a few times. This sequence joins TRBV7-9 and TRBJ1-3, with unresolved D. CDR1 and CDR2 (germline): SEHNR, FQNEAQ (reference sequence). V shed 10 bases and J shed 0 bases, with 10 bases lying between them. The CDR3 is made up of 13 amino acids. CDR3 region: CATREPSGNTIYF. The CDR3, as DNA: TGTGCCACCCGGGAGCCCTCTGGAAACACCATATATTTT.

The V call is TRBV9, the J call TRBJ2-1, with 7 bases fitting TRBD2. The germline CDR1 and CDR2 sequences are SGDLS and YYNGEE. The CDR3 runs to 15 residues. V gave up 3 bases and J gave up 4 bases; unmatched junction bases: 7. This chain's CDR3 is CASSERGSIYNEQFF. The CDR3 DNA reads TGTGCCAGCAGCGAGCGGGGTAGTATTTACAATGAGCAGTTCTTC.

This clone was recorded a few times. The V and J genes are TRBV5-6 and TRBJ2-1; 9 bases match TRBD2. Germline lookup yields CDR1 SGHDT and CDR2 YYEEEE. V shed 0 bases and J 0 bases; nucleotides not matched to a gene: 4. The CDR3 consists of 17 residues. This CDR3 reads CASSLGWRGGSYNEQFF. The DNA of the CDR3 is TGTGCCAGCAGCTTGGGCTGGCGGGGGGGCTCCTACAATGAGCAGTTCTTC.

The chain couples TRBV7-2 to TRBJ1-6; 8 bases are a match to TRBD1. Germline V CDR1 and CDR2: SGHTA, FQGNSA. Trimming at V came to 5 bases and at J to 8 bases, leaving 11 bases not matched to a gene. The CDR3 is made up of 16 amino acids. CDR3: CASSANVGQGYSPLHF. Written as DNA, the CDR3 is TGTGCCAGCAGCGCAAACGTCGGACAGGGTTATTCACCCCTCCACTTT.

The chain employs TRBV5-6 and TRBJ2-7; 9 bases fit TRBD1. Trimming took 4 bases from V and 3 from J; bases not matched to a gene: 8. CDR3 length equals 15 residues. The germline V gene has CDR1 SGHDT and CDR2 YYEEEE. In DNA form, the CDR3 reads TGTGCCAGCAGCCCCTGGGACAGGGCCCACTACGAGCAGTACTTC. The encoded protein is CASSPWDRAHYEQYF.

The rearrangement links TRBV29-1 to TRBJ2-1, with 9 bases lining up with TRBD2. The J segment lost 4 bases and the V segment lost 7 bases, leaving 23 bases of the junction unmatched. The CDR3 covers 19 residues. Germline-derived CDR1 and CDR2 are SQVTM and ANQGSEA. DNA of the CDR3: TGCAGCGCGGTAAGTCCTCCTAGCGGGGCAGCGAAGAGATACAATGAGCAGTTCTTC. This translates into CSAVSPPSGAAKRYNEQFF.

Written as DNA, the CDR3 is TGTGCCAGCAGTCCCCCGGGACAGGAGGTGTACACCTTC. Translated: CASSPPGQEVYTF. This chain uses TRBV6-5 with TRBJ1-2; 8 nucleotides align to TRBD1. Looked up from germline, CDR1 is MNHEY and CDR2 is SVGAGI. The ends lost 5 bases at V and 11 bases at J; junction bases unmatched: 10. This CDR3 spans 13 amino acids.

V is TRBV29-1 and J is TRBJ1-2; possibly TRBD1 for D (6 bases). From germline, CDR1 is SQVTM and CDR2 ANQGSEA. V shed 4 bases and J shed 8 bases, with 14 bases lying between them. The CDR3 spans 12 residues. CDR3 DNA sequence: TGCAGCGTTGCCACAGGGCCTGGAGGCTACACCTTC. Protein: CSVATGPGGYTF.

For this clone: This same CDR3 is encoded by further DNA sequences in the sample. The chain joins TRBV27 to TRBJ2-5; D unclear. Germline assignment: CDR1 MNHEY and CDR2 SMNVEV (reference sequence). V lost 5 bases and J 5 bases, leaving 12 bases between the germline ends. CDR3 length: 13 residues. The CDR3 region is CASSPRLGETQYF. The CDR3 bases are TGTGCCAGCAGTCCTCGCTTGGGGGAGACCCAGTACTTC.